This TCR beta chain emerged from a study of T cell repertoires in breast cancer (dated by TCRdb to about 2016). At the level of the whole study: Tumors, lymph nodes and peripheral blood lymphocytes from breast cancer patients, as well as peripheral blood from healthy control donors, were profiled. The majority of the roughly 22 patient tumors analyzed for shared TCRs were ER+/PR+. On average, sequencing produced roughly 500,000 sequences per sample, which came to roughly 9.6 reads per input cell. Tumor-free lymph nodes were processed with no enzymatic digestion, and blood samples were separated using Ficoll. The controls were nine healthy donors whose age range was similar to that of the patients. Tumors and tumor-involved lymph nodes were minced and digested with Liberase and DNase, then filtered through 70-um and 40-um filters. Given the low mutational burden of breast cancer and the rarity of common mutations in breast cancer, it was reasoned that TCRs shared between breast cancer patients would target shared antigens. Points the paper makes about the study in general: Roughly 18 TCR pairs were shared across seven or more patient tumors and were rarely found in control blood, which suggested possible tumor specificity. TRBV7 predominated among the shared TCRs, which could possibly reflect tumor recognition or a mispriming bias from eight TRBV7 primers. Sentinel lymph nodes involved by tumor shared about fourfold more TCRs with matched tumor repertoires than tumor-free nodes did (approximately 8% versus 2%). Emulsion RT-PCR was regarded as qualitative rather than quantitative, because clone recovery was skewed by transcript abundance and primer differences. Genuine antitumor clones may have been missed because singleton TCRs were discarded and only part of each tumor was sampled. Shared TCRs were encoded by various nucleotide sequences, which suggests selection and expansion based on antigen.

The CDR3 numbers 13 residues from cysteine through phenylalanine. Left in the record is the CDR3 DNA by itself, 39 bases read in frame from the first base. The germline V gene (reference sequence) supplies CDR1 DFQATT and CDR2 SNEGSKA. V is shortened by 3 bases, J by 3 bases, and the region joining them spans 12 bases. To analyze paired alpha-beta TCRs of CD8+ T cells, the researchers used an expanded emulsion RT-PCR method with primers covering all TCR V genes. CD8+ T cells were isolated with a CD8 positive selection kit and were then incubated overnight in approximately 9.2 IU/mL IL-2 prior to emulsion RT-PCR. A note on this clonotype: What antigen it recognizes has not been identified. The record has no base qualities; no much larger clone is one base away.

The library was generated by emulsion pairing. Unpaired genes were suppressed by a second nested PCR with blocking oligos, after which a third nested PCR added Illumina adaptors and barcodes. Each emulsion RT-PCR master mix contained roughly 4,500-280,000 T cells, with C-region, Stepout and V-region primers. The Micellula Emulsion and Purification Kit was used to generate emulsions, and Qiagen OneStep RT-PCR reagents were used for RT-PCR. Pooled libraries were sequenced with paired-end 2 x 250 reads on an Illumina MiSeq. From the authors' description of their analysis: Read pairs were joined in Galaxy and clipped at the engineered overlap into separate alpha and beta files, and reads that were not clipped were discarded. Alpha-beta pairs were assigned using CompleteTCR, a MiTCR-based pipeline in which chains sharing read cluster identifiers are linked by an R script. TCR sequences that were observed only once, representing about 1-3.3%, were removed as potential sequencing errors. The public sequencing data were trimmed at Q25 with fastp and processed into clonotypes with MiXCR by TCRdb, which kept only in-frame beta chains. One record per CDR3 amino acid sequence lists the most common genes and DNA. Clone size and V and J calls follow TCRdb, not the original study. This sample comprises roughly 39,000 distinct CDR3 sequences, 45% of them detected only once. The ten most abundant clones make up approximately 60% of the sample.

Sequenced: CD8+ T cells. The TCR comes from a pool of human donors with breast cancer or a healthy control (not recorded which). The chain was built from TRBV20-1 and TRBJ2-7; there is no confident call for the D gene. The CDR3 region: CSASSPTFYEQYF. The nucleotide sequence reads TGCAGTGCTAGTAGTCCGACTTTCTACGAGCAGTACTTC.